The 14 T cell receptor beta chains presented below share a single source sample, sequenced in a study of persistence of HIV-infected CD4 T cells (dated by TCRdb to about 2020). The immunoSEQ hsTCRB assay version 4 in survey mode was used to sequence TCRbeta repertoires from genomic DNA. Sourced from immuneACCESS, this table was stored by TCRdb with only in-frame sequences that have V and J called. A share of the clones is absent; for the studies checked, an unresolved V gene accounts for under half, and the remainder has no known explanation. The sample profile shows tens of thousands of clones; about 80% of them were found once. Together, the top ten hold about 3% of the sample. These receptors lack a known antigen. The label giving this sample's treatment or condition can be read as: suppressive antiretroviral therapy. Lysates of CMV-infected fibroblasts at 10 ug/mL were used to stimulate the cells. Memory populations depleted of antigen-responding cells were obtained by sorting nonresponding CD40L-negative CD69-negative CD45RO-high memory CD4+ T cells.

The sequencing here drew on CD4+ T cells sorted from PBMCs after approximately 19-hour stimulation, taken from a patient who received antiretroviral therapy. In the paper's terms, the cell subset or site label means: CD40L-CD69- CD45RO-high memory CD4 T cells not responding to CMV lysate. These receptors all come from an adult man with HIV who was CMV-seropositive.

The chain joins TRBV4-3 to TRBJ2-7; D is ambiguous. Germline-derived CDR1 and CDR2 are LGHNA and YSLEER. Trimming removed 5 bases from V and 6 bases from J, with 14 bases in between. The CDR3 sequence is 13 residues long. The CDR3 loop is CASSAQVYREQYF. CDR3 DNA sequence: TGCGCCAGCAGCGCCCAGGTGTACCGCGAGCAGTACTTC.

The rearrangement uses TRBV27 and TRBJ2-3, with 12 bases fitting TRBD2. Germline CDR1 MNHEY, CDR2 SMNVEV (reference sequence). V gave up 10 bases and J gave up 5 bases; unmatched junction bases: 4. The CDR3 is 13 residues long. In DNA form, the CDR3 reads TGTGCCACCAGGACTAGCGGGATAGATACGCAGTATTTT. This sequence encodes CATRTSGIDTQYF.

V is TRBV7-2 and J is TRBJ1-6; no clear D. The length of the CDR3 is 15 residues. Germline CDR1 and CDR2: SGHTA and FQGNSA. V lost 4 bases to trimming and J lost 0 bases, with 7 bases between them. CDR3 bases: TGTGCCAGCAGCTCCTCTACCTCCTATAATTCACCCCTCCACTTT. Protein product: CASSSSTSYNSPLHF.

The CDR3 sequence: CASSLGGGRNEQFF. For the CDR3, the DNA is TGCGCCAGCAGCTTGGGGGGAGGGCGAAATGAGCAGTTCTTC. The rearrangement uses TRBV5-1 and TRBJ2-1; 7 bases fit TRBD2. The CDR3 spans 14 residues. With V trimmed by 0 bases and J by 7 bases, 4 bases remained unmatched. Germline V gene lookup returns CDR1 SGHRS and CDR2 YFSETQ.

The chain has TRBV6-5 and TRBJ1-1; TRBD1 agrees at 8 bases. CDR3 length: 13 amino acids. The V gene end was trimmed by 8 bases and the J gene end by 5 bases; junction bases not matched to a gene: 7. The germline gives CDR1 MNHEY, CDR2 SVGAGI. In DNA form, the CDR3 reads TGTGCCAGCTTGAGGACAGGGAATACTGAAGCTTTCTTT. Protein product: CASLRTGNTEAFF.

This sequence joins TRBV5-5 and TRBJ1-2, with 9 bases matching TRBD1. V was clipped by 3 bases and J by 8 bases; unmatched bases: 11. This CDR3 region has 15 residues. Germline V gene data show CDR1 as SGHKS and CDR2 as YYEKEE (reference sequence). The CDR3 loop reads CASSSEPGTGRGYTF. CDR3 nucleotides: TGTGCCAGCAGCTCAGAACCCGGGACAGGGAGAGGCTACACCTTC.

This clone was detected only a few times. The J gene is TRBJ2-2, the V gene TRBV7-9; 7 bases map to TRBD2. This CDR3 region has 15 residues. Germline values: CDR1 SEHNR, CDR2 FQNEAQ (reference sequence). After removal of 5 bases from V and 3 bases from J, the junction contained 6 bases not matched to a gene. The CDR3 is CASSQSGTYTGELFF. The CDR3 nucleotides read TGTGCCAGCAGCCAAAGCGGGACGTACACCGGGGAGCTGTTTTTT.

Judged by abundance, this clone is medium-sized. V is TRBV19 and J is TRBJ2-6; possibly TRBD1 for D (5 bases). Germline CDR1 reads LNHDA; CDR2 reads SQIVND (reference sequence). V shed 6 bases and J shed 0 bases, with 9 bases lying between them. This CDR3 spans 15 amino acids. The CDR3 DNA is TGTGCCAGTAGGCAGGGCCTCTCTGGGGCCAACGTCCTGACTTTC. This encodes CASRQGLSGANVLTF.

The V and J genes are TRBV25-1 and TRBJ2-4; D gene uncertain. Germline lookup yields CDR1 MGHDK and CDR2 SYGVNS. The CDR3 spans 14 residues. The V end lost 6 bases, the J end lost 7 bases, and 16 bases lay between the germline ends. The CDR3 protein is CASSSGLQMNIQYF. CDR3 coding DNA: TGTGCCAGCAGCTCCGGGCTCCAGATGAACATTCAGTACTTC.

The chain joins TRBV14 to TRBJ2-3; tentative D call: TRBD1 (5 bases). V gave up 4 bases and J gave up 2 bases, with 13 bases separating them. CDR1 is SGHDN and CDR2 is FVKESK in the germline V gene. The CDR3 is made up of 15 amino acids. CDR3 in amino acids: CASSRDSGPTDTQYF. The CDR3 DNA sequence: TGTGCCAGCAGCCGAGACAGTGGTCCCACAGATACGCAGTATTTT. The full variable domain, its missing parts supplied by reference TRBV14 and TRBJ2-3, is EAGVTQFPSHSVIEKGQTVTLRCDPISGHDNLYWYRRVMGKEIKFLLHFVKESKQDESGMPNNRFLAERTGGTYSTLKVQPAELEDSGVYFCASSRDSGPTDTQYFGPGTRLTVL.

This clone was picked up a small number of times. The gene calls are TRBV5-1 and TRBJ2-2; D might be TRBD2 (6 bases). Germline V gene lookup returns CDR1 SGHRS and CDR2 YFSETQ. The CDR3 totals 14 residues. Trimming took off 3 bases at V and 5 bases at J, with 11 bases between the two ends. CDR3 region: CASSSIGRTGELFF. For the CDR3, the DNA is TGCGCCAGCAGCTCAATAGGGAGGACCGGGGAGCTGTTTTTT.

The CDR3 region has the DNA TGTGCCAGCAGCGTACCCGGGACAAACACCGGGGAGCTGTTTTTT. It is translated as CASSVPGTNTGELFF. The rearrangement uses TRBV7-9 and TRBJ2-2; possibly TRBD1 for D (6 bases). Germline V lookup: CDR1 SEHNR, CDR2 FQNEAQ (reference sequence). This CDR3 has 15 amino acids. V lost 5 bases and J 2 bases, leaving 12 bases between the germline ends.

The CDR3 sequence: CASSPRDRREKLFF. CDR3 coding DNA: TGTGCCAGCAGCCCCCGGGACAGAAGGGAAAAACTGTTTTTT. The chain uses TRBV7-9 and TRBJ1-4, with 7 bases aligning to TRBD1. CDR1 and CDR2 from the germline V gene are SEHNR and FQNEAQ (reference sequence). V shed 5 bases and J 8 bases; nucleotides not matched to a gene: 8. This CDR3 is built from 14 residues.

V gene TRBV5-6 combines with J gene TRBJ2-5, with D possibly being TRBD2 (6 bases). This CDR3 contains 14 residues. The germline V gene encodes CDR1 SGHDT and CDR2 YYEEEE. V was clipped by 4 bases and J by 5 bases, with 15 bases between them. The CDR3 bases are TGTGCCAGCAGCCCCCTGAGCGCGGGGGAGACCCAGTACTTC. It encodes CASSPLSAGETQYF.